This TCR beta chain comes out of a study of T cell responses to AZD1222 COVID-19 vaccine. Sequenced by immunoSEQ multiplex PCR; TCRdb stores in-frame clones only, minus some. The repertoire holds about 84,000 clones, with around 90% as singletons. The count of this clone is one. The antigen is not known. Study observations and caveats: Spike-specific TCR breadth and depth both grew after two AZD1222 doses. There were vaccine-associated CD4 TCRs across spike, dominant at 160-218 and 743-854. There were repertoire samples only from the period after the peak T cell response.

V was trimmed by 1 base and J by 7 bases, leaving 20 bases between them. CDR1 is LNHNV and CDR2 is YYDKDF in the germline V gene (reference sequence). This CDR3 contains 16 residues. The chain joins TRBV15 to TRBJ2-7; D may be TRBD1 (6 bases). The sequences come from peripheral blood, collected 28 days after the second AZD1222 dose. The clonotype originates from an adult who received the AZD1222 COVID-19 vaccine. The CDR3 region is CATSRGRDIVRAEQYF. For the CDR3, the DNA is TGTGCCACCAGCAGAGGAAGGGACATAGTTAGGGCAGAGCAGTACTTC.